The T cell receptor beta chain under discussion was sequenced for a study of radiotherapy plus CTLA-4 blockade in lung cancer (dated by TCRdb to 2016 to 2019). Concerning the study at large: Objective responses were observed in 15% to 20% of enrolled patients, and disease control was achieved in roughly 30%.

Receptor libraries were prepared by the immunoSEQ multiplex PCR assay. This immuneACCESS table, as held by TCRdb, lists in-frame sequences with V and J called but not all clones. Of the missing ones, under half trace to an unresolved V gene in checked studies; the others have no known cause. The sample table records over 14,000 clones; approximately 87% of these occur just once. 14% of the sample is taken by the ten largest. In this study, focal radiation therapy paired with CTLA-4 blockade (ipilimumab) was tested in patients who had chemo-refractory metastatic non-small-cell lung cancer. V loses 1 base, J loses 6 bases, and the germline ends lie 12 bases apart. Via the germline V gene, CDR1 is MGHRA and CDR2 YSYEKL. From the cysteine up to the phenylalanine, the CDR3 has a length of 15 residues. The only DNA kept is the CDR3, 45 bases in frame from the first base. On the study overall, not on this receptor specifically: The strongest predictors of response were reported to be early dynamic shifts in blood T cell clones along with a rise in serum interferon-beta following radiation. After treatment with radiotherapy and ipilimumab, TCR clones that originated in tumors expanded in peripheral blood.

With regard to this clone: The clone's antigen remains unknown. Within one base of it there is no much larger clone, and no base qualities were kept.

Source: peripheral blood, taken from a patient treated with radiotherapy plus ipilimumab. The receptor comes from a human donor with non-small cell lung cancer that progressed on radiotherapy plus ipilimumab. Some clones in this sample may be carry-over from other donors' samples. This receptor chain uses TRBV4-1 and TRBJ2-2; the best D guess is TRBD2, with 5 bases matching. The CDR3 amino acid sequence is: CASSQAPLGAGELFF. DNA sequence: TGCGCCAGCAGCCAAGCCCCACTAGGCGCCGGGGAGCTGTTTTTT.